Following are 18 T cell receptor beta chains from one sample sequenced in a study of blood T cell repertoires in COVID-19. TCRdb keeps only in-frame clones here, not all; method: immunoSEQ multiplex PCR. The data contain approximately 220,000 clones, approximately 80% of them singletons. Sequencing was performed on PBMCs or T cells enriched from blood (not recorded which). The receptors stem from a woman in her thirties or forties with acute COVID-19.

The CDR3 DNA reads as TGCGCCAGCAGCCCGATACGGGGTGGCTATGGCTACACCTTC. Translated, it gives CASSPIRGGYGYTF. The chain carries TRBV5-1 and TRBJ1-2; no clear D. The CDR3 consists of 14 residues. Germline V gene sequence: CDR1 SGHRS, CDR2 YFSETQ. V dropped 4 bases and J dropped 4 bases, with 14 bases sitting between them.

The CDR3 coding sequence is TGTGCCAGCAGTGAAGTAAGTTCGGTTGCAGATACGCAGTATTTT. Amino acids: CASSEVSSVADTQYF. The chain links TRBV6-1 to TRBJ2-3; D not resolved. CDR3 size: 15 residues. CDR1 is MNHNS and CDR2 is SASEGT in the germline V gene. The V end lost 1 base, the J end lost 4 bases, and 12 bases lay between the germline ends.

The rearrangement uses TRBV11-2 and TRBJ2-5, with D perhaps TRBD1 (8 bases). Per germline, CDR1 SGHAT and CDR2 FQNNGV. The CDR3 has 15 residues. V dropped 5 bases and J dropped 4 bases, with 17 bases sitting between them. The CDR3 region has the DNA TGTGCCAGCAGCACGTGGACAGGGAGGGGAGAGACCCAGTACTTC. Translation gives CASSTWTGRGETQYF.

This clone was recorded a few times. The V call is TRBV4-1, the J call TRBJ2-3; weak D call: TRBD2 (6 bases). This CDR3 spans 17 amino acids. V shed 0 bases and J shed 2 bases, with 15 bases lying between them. The germline V gene encodes CDR1 MGHRA and CDR2 YSYEKL. CDR3 sequence (DNA): TGCGCCAGCAGCCAAGATTACGGGGGATCCTTCACAGATACGCAGTATTTT. The encoded protein is CASSQDYGGSFTDTQYF.

Only one count was recorded for this clone. This chain joins TRBV5-6 and TRBJ1-3, with 7 bases matching TRBD1. The length of the CDR3 is 15 residues. The ends lost 3 bases at V and 0 bases at J; junction bases unmatched: 3. The germline CDR1 and CDR2 sequences are SGHDT and YYEEEE. As DNA, the CDR3 is TGTGCCAGCAGCTCCGGGGACAGCTCTGGAAACACCATATATTTT. It encodes CASSSGDSSGNTIYF.

V and J are TRBV5-1 and TRBJ2-7; 7 positions agree with TRBD1. The germline V gene has CDR1 SGHRS and CDR2 YFSETQ. V dropped 1 base and J dropped 4; count of bases not matched to a gene: 5. This CDR3 is built from 14 residues. The DNA for the CDR3 is TGCGCCAGCAGCTTGCAGGGGGAGCTATACGAGCAGTACTTC. This translates into CASSLQGELYEQYF.

The rearrangement links TRBV18 to TRBJ2-3; D is perhaps TRBD2 (6 bases). CDR1 KGHSH and CDR2 LQKENI come from the germline V gene. This CDR3 spans 19 amino acids. V was clipped by 3 bases and J by 2 bases, with 24 bases between them. CDR3: CASSPQSGVGAGFTDTQYF. The CDR3 DNA reads TGTGCCAGCTCACCGCAATCGGGGGTAGGAGCGGGCTTCACAGATACGCAGTATTTT.

This chain uses TRBV10-1 with TRBJ1-1; tentative D call: TRBD1 (6 bases). V was cut by 7 bases and J by 2 bases, with 8 bases left in between. This CDR3 spans 12 amino acids. CDR1 and CDR2 (germline): WNHNN, SYGVQD (reference sequence). The DNA of the CDR3 is TGCGCCAGCAAGGGACATAACACTGAAGCTTTCTTT. This translates into CASKGHNTEAFF.

This clone was seen just once. This sequence joins TRBV5-1 and TRBJ2-7; 8 nucleotides align to TRBD1. Germline-derived CDR1 and CDR2 are SGHRS and YFSETQ. V dropped 0 bases and J dropped 7; count of bases not matched to a gene: 9. The CDR3 is 15 residues long. For the CDR3, the DNA is TGCGCCAGCAGCTTGGATGGACAGGGAGGTAGGGAGCAGTACTTC. It is translated as CASSLDGQGGREQYF.

The V gene is TRBV9, the J gene TRBJ2-1; maybe TRBD2 (5 bases). The CDR3 contains 18 residues. Germline assignment: CDR1 SGDLS and CDR2 YYNGEE. The V end was cut by 0 bases, the J end by 4 bases, with 20 bases between. The CDR3 DNA reads as TGTGCCAGCAGCGTAGGTTCGGGTCGAACGGGAAAGTACAATGAGCAGTTCTTC. Amino acid sequence: CASSVGSGRTGKYNEQFF.

Only one count was recorded for this clone. The V and J genes are TRBV28 and TRBJ1-5; no firm D call. Deletions cut 9 bases from V and 2 bases from J, with 14 bases between. This CDR3 contains 14 residues. Germline values: CDR1 MDHEN, CDR2 SYDVKM. CDR3 sequence: CASMGGGGNQPQHF. The DNA of the CDR3 is TGTGCCAGTATGGGTGGAGGAGGCAATCAGCCCCAGCATTTT.

The rearrangement links TRBV6-1 to TRBJ2-7; tentatively, D is TRBD1 (5 bases). Germline V CDR1 and CDR2: MNHNS, SASEGT. V dropped 2 bases and J dropped 5 bases, with 16 bases sitting between them. The CDR3 extends over 15 amino acids. Here the CDR3 reads CASSERQQTRNEQYF. DNA of the CDR3: TGTGCCAGCAGTGAAAGACAGCAAACTCGGAACGAGCAGTACTTC.

This chain uses TRBV11-2 with TRBJ2-1; D might be TRBD2 (5 bases). CDR1 is SGHAT and CDR2 is FQNNGV in the germline V gene. Deletions cut 2 bases from V and 5 bases from J, with 19 bases between. The CDR3 sequence is 17 residues long. CDR3 loop: CASSLRGTVSRNNEQFF. DNA of the CDR3: TGTGCCAGCAGCTTACGGGGAACTGTGTCTCGGAACAATGAGCAGTTCTTC.

V usage is TRBV7-3 and J usage is TRBJ2-3; 9 positions match TRBD1. There are 14 residues in the CDR3. V shed 5 bases, J shed 5 bases, and the junction held 5 bases outside the gene matches. Germline-derived CDR1 and CDR2 are SGHTA and FQGTGA. Here the CDR3 reads CASSPGQGRDTQYF. The CDR3 DNA sequence: TGTGCCAGCAGCCCGGGACAGGGTAGAGATACGCAGTATTTT.

The chain combines TRBV7-2 with TRBJ1-5; D not resolved. V gave up 1 base and J gave up 0 bases, with 10 bases separating them. The CDR3 is 16 amino acids. Germline V gives CDR1 SGHTA, CDR2 FQGNSA. The CDR3 loop is CASSLVGGNSNQPQHF. CDR3 DNA sequence: TGTGCCAGCAGCTTAGTGGGAGGGAATAGCAATCAGCCCCAGCATTTT.

The rearrangement links TRBV7-8 to TRBJ2-3; no reliable D call. CDR1 and CDR2 from the germline V gene are SGHVS and FQNEAQ. CDR3 length equals 13 residues. The V and J ends lost 5 bases and 4 bases respectively, with 10 bases between them. CDR3 DNA: TGTGCCAGCAGCCCCCCTCGTGCAGATACGCAGTATTTT. It codes for CASSPPRADTQYF.

CDR3 coding DNA: TGTGCCAGCAGTACGCGACAGGGGAAGGACTACGAGCAGTACTTC. This sequence encodes CASSTRQGKDYEQYF. The genes are TRBV28 and TRBJ2-7; 8 bases agree with TRBD1. This CDR3 is 15 amino acids long. V was clipped by 5 bases and J by 3 bases; unmatched bases: 9. Per the germline V gene, CDR1 is MDHEN and CDR2 is SYDVKM.

The gene calls are TRBV29-1 and TRBJ1-1; D unresolved. The CDR3 totals 12 residues. CDR1 and CDR2 (germline): SQVTM, ANQGSEA. V lost 8 bases, J lost 4 bases, and 14 bases lay in between. CDR3 loop: CSQAPQATEAFF. The DNA for the CDR3 is TGCAGCCAGGCGCCCCAGGCCACTGAAGCTTTCTTT.